The sequence of this T cell receptor (beta chain) was determined in a study of CD8 T cells in ankylosing spondylitis. Findings and caveats of the study: A TCR beta motif of eight highly homologous variants appeared characteristic of ankylosing spondylitis blood.

Quantitative 5'-RACE with molecular barcodes generated TCR beta libraries. MiXCR, applied by TCRdb to the 5' RACE reads, yields one record per CDR3 protein. The data show 450,000 to 550,000 distinct CDR3 sequences, about 5.2% seen once. The CDR3 consists of 15 residues. V trimming: 4 bases; J trimming: 8 bases; junction bases outside the gene matches: 8. This clonotype was found many times. Its specificity is not known. Sequenced: blood, either unsorted or a sorted T cell fraction (not recorded which). V usage is TRBV12-3 or TRBV12-4 and J usage is TRBJ2-3, with TRBD1 identical over 11 bases. The clonotype was recovered from a male donor with ankylosing spondylitis. The CDR3 loop reads CASSSGRDRGFTQYF. The CDR3 nucleotides are TGTGCCAGCAGTTCAGGCCGGGACAGGGGGTTTACGCAGTATTTT.